These 5 T cell receptor beta chains were sequenced from one sample in a study of shared clonotypes between healthy human individuals. Repertoires were generated with immunoSEQ multiplex PCR, while TCRdb's copy carries only in-frame clones and drops some. The sample includes just over 2,000,000 clones, around 95% of them seen just once. Sequenced sample: naive CD4+ T cells sorted from blood. Subset specified: CD45RA+ positively selected. The receptors shown here come from a man younger than 35 in good health.

The chain uses TRBV5-4 and TRBJ1-2, with D uncertain. Germline assignment: CDR1 SGHNT and CDR2 YYREEE (reference sequence). Trimming took 6 bases from V and 2 from J, leaving 17 bases between them. The CDR3 contains 15 residues. The CDR3 region has the DNA TGTGCCAGCACCCCGAATGGGGTTTCGAACTATGGCTACACCTTC. Its translation: CASTPNGVSNYGYTF.

The chain uses TRBV5-1 and TRBJ1-4; D gene unclear. CDR1 is SGHRS and CDR2 is YFSETQ in the germline V gene. With 0 bases removed from V and 0 bases from J, the gap between germline ends came to 9 bases. This CDR3 comprises 16 residues. The CDR3 coding sequence is TGCGCCAGCAGCTTGGGATCAAGCTCAACTAATGAAAAACTGTTTTTT. Its protein product is CASSLGSSSTNEKLFF. The full variable domain, its missing parts supplied by reference TRBV5-1 and TRBJ1-4, is KAGVTQTPRYLIKTRGQQVTLSCSPISGHRSVSWYQQTPGQGLQFLFEYFSETQRNKGNFPGRFSGRQFSNSRSEMNVSTLELGDSALYLCASSLGSSSTNEKLFFGSGTQLSVL.

A note on this clone: This may stem from a read error, because a much larger clone lies one nucleotide away. This sequence joins TRBV30 and TRBJ1-5, with D unclear. Per germline, CDR1 GTSNPN and CDR2 SVGIG (reference sequence). The CDR3 extends over 12 amino acids. Trimming shortened V by 2 bases and J by 6 bases, and 8 bases separated the two germline ends. The CDR3 here is CAWSREAQPQHF. DNA for the CDR3: TGTGCCTGGAGTAGGGAGGCTCAGCCCCAGCATTTT.

The table lists this clone with a count of one. The chain recombines TRBV19 with TRBJ1-4, with D uncertain. Germline-derived CDR1 and CDR2 are LNHDA and SQIVND (reference sequence). The CDR3 sequence is 15 residues long. V was pared by 3 bases and J by 2 bases, with 10 bases between. The CDR3 loop is CASSMVESTNEKLFF. CDR3 DNA: TGTGCCAGTAGTATGGTGGAGTCGACTAATGAAAAACTGTTTTTT.

The rearrangement uses TRBV5-1 and TRBJ2-7, with D possibly matching TRBD2 (7 bases). V was shortened by 2 bases and J by 3 bases, with 24 bases between the two germline ends. Germline V gives CDR1 SGHRS, CDR2 YFSETQ. This CDR3 spans 18 amino acids. This CDR3 is CASSLPRGGNLNFYEQYF. The CDR3 DNA follows: TGCGCCAGCAGCTTACCTAGGGGGGGAAACCTGAACTTCTACGAGCAGTACTTC.